Each of the 23 T cell receptor beta chains below was sequenced from the same sample in a study of cytomegalovirus exposure and HLA in healthy donors. Data came from immunoSEQ multiplex PCR; TCRdb stores just in-frame clones and leaves some out. Among about 73,000 clones listed, about 90% were seen once. The source material was PBMCs. The receptors come from a woman aged 18 to 35 in good health and CMV-seropositive.

The chain uses TRBV27 and TRBJ2-3; tentatively, D is TRBD2 (7 bases). Trimming shortened V by 1 base and J by 10 bases, and 21 bases separated the two germline ends. This CDR3 comprises 16 residues. The V gene's germline CDR1 is MNHEY and CDR2 SMNVEV (reference sequence). The CDR3 DNA reads TGTGCCAGCAGTTTATTGTCGGGGGGCCCAGAATCTTCGCAGTATTTT. Translating gives CASSLLSGGPESSQYF.

The V call is TRBV15, the J call TRBJ1-1; D is perhaps TRBD1 (6 bases). Germline-derived CDR1 and CDR2 are LNHNV and YYDKDF (reference sequence). This CDR3 contains 14 residues. V gave up 4 bases and J gave up 0 bases, with 9 bases separating them. The CDR3 nucleotides are TGTGCCACCAGCATACAGGGAGTGAACACTGAAGCTTTCTTT. Its protein product is CATSIQGVNTEAFF.

The V gene is TRBV29-1, the J gene TRBJ2-7; a weak D match, TRBD1 (5 bases). Germline CDR1 and CDR2: SQVTM and ANQGSEA. V lost 4 bases and J 2 bases, leaving 9 bases between the germline ends. The CDR3 is 12 residues long. The CDR3 sequence: CSVVDSAYEQYF. The CDR3 nucleotides read TGCAGCGTTGTTGACAGCGCCTACGAGCAGTACTTC.

This clone turned up a few times. The chain links TRBV6-1 to TRBJ2-3; 11 bases line up with TRBD1. V shed 1 base and J 4 bases; nucleotides not matched to a gene: 1. In germline, CDR1 is MNHNS, CDR2 SASEGT. The CDR3 is 15 residues long. CDR3 sequence (DNA): TGTGCCAGCAGTGAAGGGACAGGGGGCGCAGATACGCAGTATTTT. It yields the protein CASSEGTGGADTQYF.

The rearrangement links TRBV7-2 to TRBJ2-1; 14 nucleotides align to TRBD2. Germline V gene data show CDR1 as SGHTA and CDR2 as FQGNSA. This CDR3 is 15 amino acids long. The ends lost 5 bases at V and 7 bases at J; junction bases unmatched: 4. CDR3 sequence (DNA): TGTGCCAGCAGCACGGGACTAGCGGGGGTTAATGAGCAGTTCTTC. Translating it yields CASSTGLAGVNEQFF.

This clone occurred a few times. The chain couples TRBV6-4 to TRBJ2-2, with a possible D match to TRBD1 (6 bases). Germline CDR1 reads MRHNA; CDR2 reads SNTAGT. The CDR3 has 15 amino acids. Between the trimmed V and J ends, which lost 6 bases and 1 base, there was a span of 12 bases. CDR3 DNA sequence: TGTGCCAGCAGCCCGGGACAAGAGAACACCGGGGAGCTGTTTTTT. It encodes CASSPGQENTGELFF.

J is TRBJ1-1 and V is TRBV28, with D possibly being TRBD1 (5 bases). This CDR3 comprises 14 residues. Trimming removed 10 bases from V and 4 bases from J, with 19 bases in between. Per germline, CDR1 MDHEN and CDR2 SYDVKM. The CDR3 here is CATIDGGVGTEAFF. For the CDR3, the DNA is TGTGCCACCATCGATGGAGGGGTCGGCACTGAAGCTTTCTTT.

This chain links TRBV27 with TRBJ1-1, with no clear D. Germline-derived CDR1 and CDR2 are MNHEY and SMNVEV (reference sequence). The germline V and J ends were trimmed by 1 base and 7 bases, with 7 bases remaining between them. The CDR3 covers 12 residues. CDR3 protein: CASSLLFGEAFF. The DNA for the CDR3 is TGTGCCAGCAGTTTATTATTCGGTGAAGCTTTCTTT.

J is TRBJ1-1 and V is TRBV6-5, with TRBD1 as a possible D gene (5 bases). The CDR3 is made up of 12 amino acids. V lost 11 bases to trimming and J lost 1 base, with 11 bases between them. Germline V gives CDR1 MNHEY, CDR2 SVGAGI. The CDR3 region has the DNA TGTGCCCAAAGGGGCCAGAACACTGAAGCTTTCTTT. Translating it yields CAQRGQNTEAFF.

The V call is TRBV6-5, the J call TRBJ1-4; TRBD1 matches 9 bases. V lost 6 bases, J lost 5 bases, and 4 bases stayed unmatched. The CDR3 contains 14 residues. From germline, CDR1 is MNHEY and CDR2 SVGAGI. Here the CDR3 DNA reads TGTGCCAGCAGCCCCGGGACAGGGAATGAAAAACTGTTTTTT. Translating it yields CASSPGTGNEKLFF.

The rearrangement joins TRBV11-2 to TRBJ1-3; D gene uncertain. Trimming removed 4 bases at V and 4 bases at J, with 8 bases between. The CDR3 extends over 13 amino acids. Germline V CDR1 and CDR2: SGHAT, FQNNGV. CDR3: CASSSGFGNTIYF. CDR3 coding DNA: TGTGCCAGCAGCTCGGGGTTCGGAAACACCATATATTTT.

The chain joins TRBV6-1 to TRBJ1-5; D possibly corresponds to TRBD1 (6 bases). There are 14 residues in the CDR3. The V end lost 5 bases, the J end lost 3 bases, and 11 bases lay between the germline ends. The germline CDR1 and CDR2 sequences are MNHNS and SASEGT. The CDR3 sequence: CASSLQGSNQPQHF. In DNA, the CDR3 is TGTGCCAGCAGTCTACAGGGATCCAATCAGCCCCAGCATTTT.

This chain uses TRBV2 with TRBJ2-5; 12 bases fit TRBD1. The CDR3 covers 18 residues. The germline gives CDR1 SNHLY, CDR2 FYNNEI. With V trimmed by 6 bases and J by 3 bases, 14 bases remained unmatched. The DNA of the CDR3 is TGTGCCAGCAGCGGGACAGGGGGCCCCCGAAGGGAAAAAGAGACCCAGTACTTC. It yields the protein CASSGTGGPRREKETQYF.

The CDR3 coding sequence is TGTGCCAGCAGTACAGGGGGCCCTAACTATGGCTACACCTTC. Translating gives CASSTGGPNYGYTF. The chain joins TRBV28 to TRBJ1-2; TRBD1 matches at 9 bases. Germline trimming cut 5 bases from V and 0 bases from J; bases unmatched to any gene: 1. The CDR3 extends over 14 amino acids. Germline lookup yields CDR1 MDHEN and CDR2 SYDVKM.

The J gene is TRBJ1-2, the V gene TRBV7-9, with D unclear. CDR1 SEHNR and CDR2 FQNEAQ come from the germline V gene (reference sequence). The V gene lost 5 bases and the J gene lost 5 bases, with 12 bases spanning the gap. There are 13 residues in the CDR3. For the CDR3, the DNA is TGTGCCAGCAGCCAAGCGGGTGATTATGGCTACACCTTC. As protein: CASSQAGDYGYTF.

The chain joins TRBV7-2 to TRBJ2-2, with 12 bases fitting TRBD2. This CDR3 is 17 amino acids long. CDR1 is SGHTA, CDR2 FQGNSA, per germline. The V and J ends lost 2 bases and 9 bases, in that order; junction bases with no gene match: 10. The CDR3 region has the DNA TGTGCCAGCAGCTTAACTAGCGGGAGGCATAACTTCCGGGAGCTGTTTTTT. Translating it yields CASSLTSGRHNFRELFF.

In this sample, this clone turned up a few times. J is TRBJ1-1 and V is TRBV5-5; 8 nucleotides line up with TRBD1. This CDR3 region has 14 residues. Germline V gene sequence: CDR1 SGHKS, CDR2 YYEKEE (reference sequence). The junction had 6 bases not matched to a gene; V was cut back by 8 bases and J by 0 bases. The CDR3 DNA sequence: TGTGCCAGTGAAGACAGGGGCATGAACACTGAAGCTTTCTTT. Translating gives CASEDRGMNTEAFF. Based on the CDR3 plus reference TRBV5-5 and TRBJ1-1, the full variable domain is DAGVTQSPTHLIKTRGQQVTLRCSPISGHKSVSWYQQVLGQGPQFIFQYYEKEERGRGNFPDRFSARQFPNYSSELNVNALLLGDSALYLCASEDRGMNTEAFFGQGTRLTVV.

The chain recombines TRBV6-5 with TRBJ1-5; TRBD1 matches 9 bases. CDR3 length: 13 amino acids. With V trimmed by 6 bases and J by 5 bases, 2 bases remained unmatched. Germline CDR1 MNHEY, CDR2 SVGAGI. The DNA of the CDR3 is TGTGCCAGCAGAAGACAGGGGGATCAGCCCCAGCATTTT. The encoded protein is CASRRQGDQPQHF.

This clone was seen only a few times. The V and J genes are TRBV4-2 and TRBJ2-4, with 12 positions matching TRBD2. V was clipped by 2 bases and J by 5 bases; unmatched bases: 1. The CDR3 is 15 residues long. From germline, CDR1 is LGHNA and CDR2 YNFKEQ. CDR3 in amino acids: CASSQLAGGQNIQYF. For the CDR3, the DNA is TGTGCCAGCAGCCAACTAGCGGGGGGGCAAAACATTCAGTACTTC.

The chain couples TRBV2 to TRBJ2-7; 8 nucleotides agree with TRBD2. J gave up 0 bases and V 4 bases, and 8 bases lay outside the gene matches. CDR1 and CDR2 from the germline V gene are SNHLY and FYNNEI. This CDR3 comprises 16 residues. The CDR3 here is CASSVGLAGTSYEQYF. CDR3 bases: TGTGCCAGCAGTGTCGGGTTAGCGGGGACCTCCTACGAGCAGTACTTC.

V usage is TRBV7-8 and J usage is TRBJ2-2; 7 bases map to TRBD2. Germline lookup yields CDR1 SGHVS and CDR2 FQNEAQ. Trimming at V came to 1 base and at J to 3 bases, leaving 8 bases not matched to a gene. This CDR3 spans 17 amino acids. This CDR3 is CASSLESLGGDTGELFF. The CDR3 coding sequence is TGTGCCAGCAGCTTAGAGTCATTGGGGGGGGACACCGGGGAGCTGTTTTTT.

V usage is TRBV19 and J usage is TRBJ2-2; possible D gene TRBD1, 5 bases. Trimming shortened V by 7 bases and J by 8 bases, and 11 bases separated the two germline ends. In germline, CDR1 is LNHDA, CDR2 SQIVND (reference sequence). This CDR3 comprises 12 residues. CDR3 amino acids: CASKTGSGELFF. The DNA of the CDR3 is TGTGCCAGTAAAACAGGTTCGGGGGAGCTGTTTTTT.

The chain carries TRBV2 and TRBJ2-2, with TRBD1 matching 7 bases. V shed 6 bases and J 0 bases; nucleotides not matched to a gene: 4. The CDR3 runs to 15 residues. Germline loops: CDR1 SNHLY, CDR2 FYNNEI. CDR3 sequence (DNA): TGTGCCAGCAGACGGGACAGCCCGAACACCGGGGAGCTGTTTTTT. Encoded protein: CASRRDSPNTGELFF. Together with reference TRBV2 and TRBJ2-2, the CDR3 gives the full variable domain: EPEVTQTPSHQVTQMGQEVILRCVPISNHLYFYWYRQILGQKVEFLVSFYNNEISEKSEIFDDQFSVERPDGSNFTLKIRSTKLEDSAMYFCASRRDSPNTGELFFGEGSRLTVL.